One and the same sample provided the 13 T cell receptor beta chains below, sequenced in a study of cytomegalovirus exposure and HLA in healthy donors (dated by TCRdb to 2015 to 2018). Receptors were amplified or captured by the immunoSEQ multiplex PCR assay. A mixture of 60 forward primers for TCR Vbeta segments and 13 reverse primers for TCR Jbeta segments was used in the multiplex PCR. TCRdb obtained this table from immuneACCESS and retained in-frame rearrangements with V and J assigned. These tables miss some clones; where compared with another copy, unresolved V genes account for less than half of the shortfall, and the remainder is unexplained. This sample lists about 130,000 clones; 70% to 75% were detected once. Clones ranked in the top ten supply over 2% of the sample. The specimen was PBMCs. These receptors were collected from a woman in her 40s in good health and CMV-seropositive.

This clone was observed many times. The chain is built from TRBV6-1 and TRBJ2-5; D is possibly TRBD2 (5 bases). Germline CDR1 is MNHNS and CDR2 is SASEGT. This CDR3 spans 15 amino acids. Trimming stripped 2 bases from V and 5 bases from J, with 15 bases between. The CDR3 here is CASSELLGSLETQYF. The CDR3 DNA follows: TGTGCCAGCAGTGAACTACTAGGATCGTTGGAGACCCAGTACTTC.

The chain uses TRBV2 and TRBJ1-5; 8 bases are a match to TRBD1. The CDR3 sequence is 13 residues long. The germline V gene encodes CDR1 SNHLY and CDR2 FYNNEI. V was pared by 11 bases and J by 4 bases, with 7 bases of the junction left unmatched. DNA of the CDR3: TGTGCCGGACAGGGCTCCCGAAATCAGCCCCAGCATTTT. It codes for CAGQGSRNQPQHF.

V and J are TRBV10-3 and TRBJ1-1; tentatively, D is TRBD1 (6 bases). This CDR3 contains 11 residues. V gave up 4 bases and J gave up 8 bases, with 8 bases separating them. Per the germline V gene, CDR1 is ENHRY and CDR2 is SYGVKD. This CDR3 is CAISAQGEAFF. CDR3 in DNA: TGTGCCATCAGTGCACAGGGAGAAGCTTTCTTT.

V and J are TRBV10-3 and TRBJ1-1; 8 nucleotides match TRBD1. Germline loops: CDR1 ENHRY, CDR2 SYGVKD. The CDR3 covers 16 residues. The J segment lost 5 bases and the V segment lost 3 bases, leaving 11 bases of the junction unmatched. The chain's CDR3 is CAISESLGQDSTEAFF. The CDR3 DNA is TGTGCCATCAGTGAATCTTTGGGACAGGACTCGACTGAAGCTTTCTTT.

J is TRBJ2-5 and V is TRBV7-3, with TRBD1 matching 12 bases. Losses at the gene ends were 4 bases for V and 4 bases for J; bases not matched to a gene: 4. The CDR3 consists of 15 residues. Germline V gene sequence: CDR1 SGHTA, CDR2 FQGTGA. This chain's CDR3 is CASSSGQGAGETQYF. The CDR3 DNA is TGTGCCAGCAGCTCGGGACAGGGGGCGGGAGAGACCCAGTACTTC.

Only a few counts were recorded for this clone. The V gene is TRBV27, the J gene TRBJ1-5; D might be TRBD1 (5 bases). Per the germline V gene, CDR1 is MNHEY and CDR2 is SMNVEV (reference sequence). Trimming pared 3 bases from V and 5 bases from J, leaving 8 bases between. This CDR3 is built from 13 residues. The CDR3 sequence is CASSFRVDQPQHF. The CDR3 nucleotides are TGTGCCAGCAGTTTCAGGGTGGATCAGCCCCAGCATTTT.

As DNA, the CDR3 is TGTGCCAGCAGAGTAGCGGGGGGGAAAGGAGAGACCCAGTACTTC. It yields the protein CASRVAGGKGETQYF. The rearrangement joins TRBV5-4 to TRBJ2-5; 11 bases align to TRBD2. V shed 5 bases, J shed 4 bases, and the junction held 7 bases outside the gene matches. The V gene's germline CDR1 is SGHNT and CDR2 YYREEE (reference sequence). There are 15 residues in the CDR3.

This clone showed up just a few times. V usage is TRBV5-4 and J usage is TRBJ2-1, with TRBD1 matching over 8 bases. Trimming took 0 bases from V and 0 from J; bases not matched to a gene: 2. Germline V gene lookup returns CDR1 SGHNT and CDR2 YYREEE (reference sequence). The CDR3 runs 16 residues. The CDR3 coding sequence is TGTGCCAGCAGCTTGGGGGGGACAGGCTCCTACAATGAGCAGTTCTTC. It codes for CASSLGGTGSYNEQFF.

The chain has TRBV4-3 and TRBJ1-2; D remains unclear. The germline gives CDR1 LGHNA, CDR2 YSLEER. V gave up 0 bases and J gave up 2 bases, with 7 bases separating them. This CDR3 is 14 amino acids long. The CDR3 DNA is TGCGCCAGCAGCCAAGAGAGGTACAACTATGGCTACACCTTC. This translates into CASSQERYNYGYTF.

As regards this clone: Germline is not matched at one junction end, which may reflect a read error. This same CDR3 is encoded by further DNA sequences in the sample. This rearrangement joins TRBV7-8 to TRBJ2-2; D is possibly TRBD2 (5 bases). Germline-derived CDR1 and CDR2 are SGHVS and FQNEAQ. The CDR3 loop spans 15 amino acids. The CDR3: CASSSLILNTGELFF. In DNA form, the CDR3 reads TGTGCCAGCAGCTCGCTAATCCTGAACACCGGGGAACTGTTTTTT. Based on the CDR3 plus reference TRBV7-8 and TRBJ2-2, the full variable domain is GAGVSQSPRYKVAKRGQDVALRCDPISGHVSLFWYQQALGQGPEFLTYFQNEAQLDKSGLPSDRFFAERPEGSVSTLKIQRTQQEDSAVYLCASSSLILNTGELFFGEGSRLTVL.

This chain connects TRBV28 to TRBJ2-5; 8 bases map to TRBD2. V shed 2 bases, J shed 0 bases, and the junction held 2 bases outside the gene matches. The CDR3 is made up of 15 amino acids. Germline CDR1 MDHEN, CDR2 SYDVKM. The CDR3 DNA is TGTGCCAGCAGTTTAGTGCGGGAGGACCAAGAGACCCAGTACTTC. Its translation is CASSLVREDQETQYF.

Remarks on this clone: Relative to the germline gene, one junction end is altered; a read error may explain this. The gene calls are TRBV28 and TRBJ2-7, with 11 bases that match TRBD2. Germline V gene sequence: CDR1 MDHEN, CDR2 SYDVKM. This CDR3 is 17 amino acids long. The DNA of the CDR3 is TGTGCCAGCAGTCCGGGAGGGGGGGGACTAGCGGAGAGTCTAGGGAACTTC. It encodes CASSPGGGGLAESLGNF.

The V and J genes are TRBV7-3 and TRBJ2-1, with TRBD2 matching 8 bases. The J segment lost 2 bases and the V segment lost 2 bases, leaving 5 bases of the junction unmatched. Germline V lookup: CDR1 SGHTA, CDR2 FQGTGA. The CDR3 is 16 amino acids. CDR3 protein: CASSLVRAGAYNEQFF. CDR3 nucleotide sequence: TGTGCCAGCAGCTTAGTTCGAGCGGGAGCCTACAATGAGCAGTTCTTC.